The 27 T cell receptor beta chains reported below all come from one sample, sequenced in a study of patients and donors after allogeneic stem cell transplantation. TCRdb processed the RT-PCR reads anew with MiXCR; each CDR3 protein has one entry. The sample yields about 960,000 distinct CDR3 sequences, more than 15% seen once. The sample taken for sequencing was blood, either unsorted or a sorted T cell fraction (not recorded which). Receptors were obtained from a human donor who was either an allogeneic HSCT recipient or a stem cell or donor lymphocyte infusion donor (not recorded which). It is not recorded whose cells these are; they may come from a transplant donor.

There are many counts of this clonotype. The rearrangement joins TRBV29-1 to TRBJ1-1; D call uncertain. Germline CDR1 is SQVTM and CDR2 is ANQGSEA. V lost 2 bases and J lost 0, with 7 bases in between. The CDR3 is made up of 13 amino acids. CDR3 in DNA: TGCAGCGTTGAAAAGGGAGTGAACACTGAAGCTTTCTTT. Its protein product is CSVEKGVNTEAFF. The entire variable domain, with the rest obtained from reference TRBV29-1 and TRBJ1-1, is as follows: SAVISQKPSRDICQRGTSLTIQCQVDSQVTMMFWYRQQPGQSLTLIATANQGSEATYESGFVIDKFPISRPNLTFSTLTVSNMSPEDSSIYLCSVEKGVNTEAFFGQGTRLTVV.

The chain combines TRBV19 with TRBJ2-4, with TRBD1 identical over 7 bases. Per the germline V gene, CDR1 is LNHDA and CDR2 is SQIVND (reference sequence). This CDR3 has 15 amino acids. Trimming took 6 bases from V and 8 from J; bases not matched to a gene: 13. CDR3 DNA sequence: TGTGCCAGTAGCCTAGGGACAGCTAAGGGATACATTCAGTACTTC. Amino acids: CASSLGTAKGYIQYF.

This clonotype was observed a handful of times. The CDR3 nucleotides read TGTGCCAGCAGTGAATCGACAGGTCAGCCCCAGCATTTT. It encodes CASSESTGQPQHF. The V call is TRBV6-1, the J call TRBJ1-5, with D tentatively TRBD1 (6 bases). Germline CDR1 is MNHNS and CDR2 is SASEGT. This CDR3 has 13 amino acids. Trimming took off 2 bases at V and 6 bases at J, with 8 bases between the two ends.

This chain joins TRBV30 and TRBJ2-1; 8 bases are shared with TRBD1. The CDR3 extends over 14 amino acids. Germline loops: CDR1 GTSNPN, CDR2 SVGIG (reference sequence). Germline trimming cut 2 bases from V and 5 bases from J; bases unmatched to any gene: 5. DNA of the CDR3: TGTGCCTGGAGTCCGGGACAGGCCAACAATGAGCAGTTCTTC. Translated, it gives CAWSPGQANNEQFF.

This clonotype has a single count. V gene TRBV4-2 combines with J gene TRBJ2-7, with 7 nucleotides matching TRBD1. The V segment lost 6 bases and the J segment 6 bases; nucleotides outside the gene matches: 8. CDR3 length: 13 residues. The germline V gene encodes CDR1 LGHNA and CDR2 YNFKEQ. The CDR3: CASRRDSKGEQYF. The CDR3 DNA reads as TGTGCCAGCAGACGGGACAGTAAGGGCGAGCAGTACTTC.

CDR3 coding DNA: TGCGCCAGCAGCCCTGGTAGCGGGGGTGAGCAGTTCTTC. Its protein is CASSPGSGGEQFF. This sequence joins TRBV5-1 and TRBJ2-1, with TRBD2 matching over 9 bases. The CDR3 totals 13 residues. Germline CDR1 reads SGHRS; CDR2 reads YFSETQ. Trimming took 4 bases from V and 9 from J; bases not matched to a gene: 5.

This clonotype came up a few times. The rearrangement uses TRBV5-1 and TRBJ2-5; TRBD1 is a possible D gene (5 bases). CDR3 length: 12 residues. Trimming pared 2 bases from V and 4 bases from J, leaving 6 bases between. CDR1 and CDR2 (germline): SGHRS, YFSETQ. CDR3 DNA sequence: TGCGCCAGCAGCTTCCAGGGAGAGACCCAGTACTTC. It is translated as CASSFQGETQYF.

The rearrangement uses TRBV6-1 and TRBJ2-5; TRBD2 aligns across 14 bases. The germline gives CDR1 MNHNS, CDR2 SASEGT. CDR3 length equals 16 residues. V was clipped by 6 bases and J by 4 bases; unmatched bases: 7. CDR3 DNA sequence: TGTGCCAGCAGACCGACTAGCGGGGGGGCGTTAGAGACCCAGTACTTC. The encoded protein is CASRPTSGGALETQYF.

This CDR3 reads CASSQGLSLGYTF. The CDR3, as DNA: TGTGCCAGCAGCCAGGGCCTCAGTCTGGGCTACACCTTC. This sequence joins TRBV6-1 and TRBJ1-2, with D perhaps TRBD1 (5 bases). CDR1 and CDR2 (germline): MNHNS, SASEGT. The V end lost 6 bases, the J end lost 8 bases, and 16 bases lay between the germline ends. The CDR3 contains 13 residues.

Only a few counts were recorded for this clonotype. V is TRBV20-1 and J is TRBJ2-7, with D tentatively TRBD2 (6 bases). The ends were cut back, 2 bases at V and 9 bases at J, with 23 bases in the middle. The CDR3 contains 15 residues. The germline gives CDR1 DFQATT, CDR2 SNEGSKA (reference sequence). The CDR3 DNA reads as TGCAGTGCTAGAAGCGGCAGGGAGGCACGTCCGTGGCAGTACTTC. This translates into CSARSGREARPWQYF.

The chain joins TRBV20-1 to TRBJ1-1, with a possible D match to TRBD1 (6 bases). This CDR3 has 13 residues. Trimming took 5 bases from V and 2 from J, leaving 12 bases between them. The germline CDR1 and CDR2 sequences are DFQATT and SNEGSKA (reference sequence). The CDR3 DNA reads TGCAGTGCTGCCCCGGACAGAAACACTGAAGCTTTCTTT. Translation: CSAAPDRNTEAFF.

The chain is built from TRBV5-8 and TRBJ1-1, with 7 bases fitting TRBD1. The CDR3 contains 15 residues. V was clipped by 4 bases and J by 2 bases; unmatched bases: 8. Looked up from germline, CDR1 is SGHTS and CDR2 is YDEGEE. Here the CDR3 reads CASSISQGFNTEAFF. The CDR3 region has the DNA TGTGCCAGCAGCATATCACAGGGGTTCAACACTGAAGCTTTCTTT.

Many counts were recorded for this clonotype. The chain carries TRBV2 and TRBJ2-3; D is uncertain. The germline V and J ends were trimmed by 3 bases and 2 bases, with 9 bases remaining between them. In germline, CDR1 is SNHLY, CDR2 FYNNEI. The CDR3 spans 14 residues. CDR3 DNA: TGTGCCAGCAGTGAGGGCACCTACACAGATACGCAGTATTTT. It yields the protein CASSEGTYTDTQYF.

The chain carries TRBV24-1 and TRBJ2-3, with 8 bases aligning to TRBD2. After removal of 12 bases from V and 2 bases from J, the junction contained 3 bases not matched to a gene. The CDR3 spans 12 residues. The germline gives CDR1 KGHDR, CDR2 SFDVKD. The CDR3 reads CAAGGSTDTQYF. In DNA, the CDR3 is TGTGCCGCGGGGGGCTCCACAGATACGCAGTATTTT.

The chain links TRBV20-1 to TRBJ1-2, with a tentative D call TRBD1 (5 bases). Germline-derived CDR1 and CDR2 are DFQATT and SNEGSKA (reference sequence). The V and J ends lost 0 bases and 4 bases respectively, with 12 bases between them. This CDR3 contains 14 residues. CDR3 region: CSAREGNRFYGYTF. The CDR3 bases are TGCAGTGCTAGAGAGGGGAACAGGTTCTATGGCTACACCTTC.

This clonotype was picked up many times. In DNA form, the CDR3 reads TGCAGCGTTGGAAGACTAGCGGGAGACAATGAGCAGTTCTTC. Translation gives CSVGRLAGDNEQFF. This chain connects TRBV29-1 to TRBJ2-1; 12 positions match TRBD2. Trimming at V came to 4 bases and at J to 5 bases, leaving 3 bases not matched to a gene. Germline loops: CDR1 SQVTM, CDR2 ANQGSEA. This CDR3 comprises 14 residues.

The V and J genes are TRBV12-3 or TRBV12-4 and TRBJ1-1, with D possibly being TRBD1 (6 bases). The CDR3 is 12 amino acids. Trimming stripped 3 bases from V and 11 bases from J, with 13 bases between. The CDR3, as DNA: TGTGCCAGCAGTTTGACACAGGGTTGGGCTTTCTTT. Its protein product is CASSLTQGWAFF.

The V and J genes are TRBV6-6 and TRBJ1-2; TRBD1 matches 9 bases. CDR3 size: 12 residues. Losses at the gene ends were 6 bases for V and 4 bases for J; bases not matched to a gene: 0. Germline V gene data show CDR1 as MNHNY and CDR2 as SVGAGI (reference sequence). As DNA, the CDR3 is TGTGCCAGCAGGGGACAGGGCTATGGCTACACCTTC. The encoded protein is CASRGQGYGYTF.

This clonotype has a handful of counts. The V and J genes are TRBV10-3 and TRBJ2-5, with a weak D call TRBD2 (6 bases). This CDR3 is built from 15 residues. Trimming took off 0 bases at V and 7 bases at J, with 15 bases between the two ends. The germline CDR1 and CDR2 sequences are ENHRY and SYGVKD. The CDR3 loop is CAISESGGGILTQYF. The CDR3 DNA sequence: TGTGCCATCAGTGAGTCCGGAGGCGGGATTCTGACCCAGTACTTC.

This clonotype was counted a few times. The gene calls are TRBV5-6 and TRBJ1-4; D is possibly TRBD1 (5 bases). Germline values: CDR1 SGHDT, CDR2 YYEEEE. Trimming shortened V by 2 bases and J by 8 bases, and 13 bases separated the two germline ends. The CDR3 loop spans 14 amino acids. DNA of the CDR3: TGTGCCAGCAGCTTTCTCGGGGGGAACGAAAAACTGTTTTTT. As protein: CASSFLGGNEKLFF.

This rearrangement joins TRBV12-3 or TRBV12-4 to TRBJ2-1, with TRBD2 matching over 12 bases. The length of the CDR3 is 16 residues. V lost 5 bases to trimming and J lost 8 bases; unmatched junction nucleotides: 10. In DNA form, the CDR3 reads TGTGCCAGCAGTGCACCCGGGACTAGCGGGTTCTATGAGCAGTTCTTC. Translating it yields CASSAPGTSGFYEQFF.

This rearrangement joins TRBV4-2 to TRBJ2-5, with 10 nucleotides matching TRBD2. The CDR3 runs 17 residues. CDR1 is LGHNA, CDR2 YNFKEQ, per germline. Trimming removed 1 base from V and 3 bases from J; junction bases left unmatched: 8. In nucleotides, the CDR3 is TGTGCCAGCAGCCAAGGTTTCGCTAGCGGGGGTGAAGAGACCCAGTACTTC. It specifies CASSQGFASGGEETQYF.

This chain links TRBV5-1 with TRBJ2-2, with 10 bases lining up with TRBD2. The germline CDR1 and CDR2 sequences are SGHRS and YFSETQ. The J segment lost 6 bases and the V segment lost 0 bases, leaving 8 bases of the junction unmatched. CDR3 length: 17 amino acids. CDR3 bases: TGCGCCAGCAGCTTGGTTGGAGCGGGAGGGGATGCCGGGGAGCTGTTTTTT. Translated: CASSLVGAGGDAGELFF.

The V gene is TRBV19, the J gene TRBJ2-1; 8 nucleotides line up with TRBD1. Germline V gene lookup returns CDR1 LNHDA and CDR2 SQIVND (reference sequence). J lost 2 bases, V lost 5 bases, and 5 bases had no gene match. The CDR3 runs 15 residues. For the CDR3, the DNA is TGTGCCAGTAGTGTGGGACAGGCTCCCTACAATGAGCAGTTCTTC. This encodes CASSVGQAPYNEQFF.

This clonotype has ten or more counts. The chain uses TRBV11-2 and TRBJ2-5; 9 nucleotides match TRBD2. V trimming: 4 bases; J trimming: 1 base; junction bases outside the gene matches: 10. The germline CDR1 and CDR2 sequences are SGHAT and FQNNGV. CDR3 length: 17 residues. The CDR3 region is CASSSRTSASIQETQYF. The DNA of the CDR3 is TGTGCCAGCAGCTCCAGGACTAGCGCAAGCATCCAAGAGACCCAGTACTTC.

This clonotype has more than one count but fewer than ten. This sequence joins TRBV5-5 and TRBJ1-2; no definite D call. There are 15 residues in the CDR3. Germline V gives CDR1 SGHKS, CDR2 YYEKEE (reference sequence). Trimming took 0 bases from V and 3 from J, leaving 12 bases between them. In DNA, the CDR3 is TGTGCCAGCAGCTTGGATTCCAACCCGTACTATGGCTACACCTTC. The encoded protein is CASSLDSNPYYGYTF.

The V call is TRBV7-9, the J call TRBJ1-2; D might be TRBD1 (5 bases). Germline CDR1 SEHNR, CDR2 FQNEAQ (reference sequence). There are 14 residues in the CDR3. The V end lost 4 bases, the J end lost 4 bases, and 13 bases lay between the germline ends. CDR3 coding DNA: TGTGCCAGCAGCTCCCAGAGGGGCGGCTATGGCTACACCTTC. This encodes CASSSQRGGYGYTF.